Listed below are T cell receptor beta chains from one sample, sequenced in a study of T cells in localized non-small cell lung cancer. The table came from immunoSEQ multiplex PCR; TCRdb's copy has only in-frame clones and leaves some out. The sample carries 45,000 or so clones, roughly 79% recorded once. The specimen comprised peripheral blood mononuclear cells, sampled before any cancer treatment. The receptors derive from a man between 40 and 75 years old with stage III lung adenocarcinoma. CDR3s leave out the opening cysteine and the closing phenylalanine or tryptophan. Clone size appears in some rows only: once, few, many, or a class for an expanded clone.

cdr3_aa j_call v_call clone_size
ASSPPGRSGELF TRBJ2-2 TRBV18 -
AGHSGNTIY TRBJ1-3 TRBV19 -
ACSTDGGRGKLF TRBJ1-4 TRBV30 -
ASSVGWEGAMETQY TRBJ2-5 TRBV9 -
ASSWGQGAGNTIY TRBJ1-3 TRBV2 many
ASSIKNSGGAETQY TRBJ2-5 TRBV19 -
ASSQGSGRTGSRNTQY TRBJ2-3 TRBV4-1 -
ASSGGGNQRSGANVLT TRBJ2-6 TRBV5-4 few
ATSGASTDTQY TRBJ2-3 TRBV18 -
ASNGQGYNEQF TRBJ2-1 TRBV25-1 -